This T cell receptor (beta chain) was retrieved from a study of PD-1 blockade in mismatch repair-deficient tumors. Clones were read by immunoSEQ multiplex PCR, and TCRdb kept only the in-frame ones, dropping some. Here the sample spans under 95,000 clones, roughly 80% being singletons. The material sequenced was peripheral blood, taken 12 weeks after starting pembrolizumab. The TCR was taken from an adult with mismatch repair-deficient cancer.

CDR3 amino acids: CASSLGGTSGTDTQYF. CDR3 bases: TGTGCCAGCAGCTTAGGTGGGACTAGCGGGACAGATACGCAGTATTTT. This chain uses TRBV7-6 with TRBJ2-3; 12 bases map to TRBD2. V shed 1 base and J 3 bases; nucleotides not matched to a gene: 2. Germline V gene data show CDR1 as SGHVS and CDR2 as FNYEAQ. CDR3 size: 16 residues.